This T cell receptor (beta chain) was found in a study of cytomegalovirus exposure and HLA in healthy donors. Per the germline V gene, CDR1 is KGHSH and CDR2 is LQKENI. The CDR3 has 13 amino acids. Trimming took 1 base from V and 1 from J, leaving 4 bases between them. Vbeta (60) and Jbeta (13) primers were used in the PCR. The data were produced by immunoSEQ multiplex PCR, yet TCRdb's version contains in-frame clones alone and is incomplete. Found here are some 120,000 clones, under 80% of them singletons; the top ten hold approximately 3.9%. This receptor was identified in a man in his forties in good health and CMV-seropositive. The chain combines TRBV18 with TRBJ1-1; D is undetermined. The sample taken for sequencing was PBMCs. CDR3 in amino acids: CASSPRQNTEAFF. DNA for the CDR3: TGTGCCAGCTCACCACGACAGAACACTGAAGCTTTCTTT.